A selection of T cell receptor beta chains follows, all from one sample in a study of early T cells in non-severe SARS-CoV-2 infection. In TCRdb, the 5' RACE reads were re-called with MiXCR into one record per CDR3 protein. The sample consists of tens of thousands of distinct CDR3 sequences, approximately 5.2% of them appearing once. Material: whole blood. Receptors originate from an adult who was a healthcare worker with PCR-confirmed SARS-CoV-2 infection or an uninfected control (not recorded which). Each CDR3 is given with its conserved first and last residue. The D gene is left open where the match is weak. Size values are once, few and many counts, or a class for expanded clones, and some rows have none.

CDR3 protein	CDR3 DNA	V gene	D gene	J gene	clone size
CASSLPRQGLREQYF	TGTGCCAGCAGTTTACCTCGACAGGGGTTAAGGGAGCAGTACTTC	TRBV28	TRBD1	TRBJ2-7	many
CASSLNSNQPQHF	TGTGCCAGCAGTTTGAACAGCAATCAGCCCCAGCATTTT	TRBV28	-	TRBJ1-5	few
CSAAGTSGIGLNNEQFF	TGCAGTGCCGCAGGGACTAGCGGGATAGGACTTAACAATGAGCAGTTCTTC	TRBV20-1	TRBD2	TRBJ2-1	many
CASSPLGQYEKLFF	TGTGCCAGCAGCCCATTGGGACAGTATGAAAAACTGTTTTTT	TRBV9	TRBD1	TRBJ1-4	few
CASSYSITGKETQYF	TGTGCCAGCAGTTACTCGATTACGGGGAAAGAGACCCAGTACTTC	TRBV6-5	-	TRBJ2-5	medium-sized
CASSQDQTRGPDTQYF	TGTGCCAGCAGCCAAGACCAAACCAGGGGCCCAGATACGCAGTATTTT	TRBV4-2	-	TRBJ2-3	few
CSARDEPWALSNIQYF	TGCAGTGCTAGAGATGAACCCTGGGCACTCTCAAACATTCAGTACTTC	TRBV20-1	-	TRBJ2-4	-
CASTRADFGYTF	TGTGCCAGCACGAGGGCGGATTTCGGCTACACCTTC	TRBV28	-	TRBJ1-2	many
CASSRSGTGSFGAQYF	TGTGCCAGCAGTAGATCCGGGACAGGGAGTTTCGGGGCCCAGTACTTC	TRBV6-6	TRBD1	TRBJ2-5	few
CASSQDQETQYF	TGTGCCAGCAGCCAAGACCAGGAGACCCAGTACTTC	TRBV3-1	-	TRBJ2-5	many
CAISESWASTDTQYF	TGTGCCATCAGTGAGTCGTGGGCAAGCACAGATACGCAGTATTTT	TRBV10-3	-	TRBJ2-3	many
CATSDSRDRTDTQYF	TGTGCCACCAGTGATTCCCGGGACAGGACAGATACGCAGTATTTT	TRBV24-1	TRBD1	TRBJ2-3	-
CASSQVSRHEQFF	TGTGCCAGCAGCCAAGTTAGTCGGCATGAGCAGTTCTTC	TRBV3-1	-	TRBJ2-1	many
CASSPLQRTGGADTQYF	TGTGCCAGCTCACCGCTACAACGGACAGGAGGGGCAGATACGCAGTATTTT	TRBV18	-	TRBJ2-3	-
CAVLGHSNTEAFF	TGTGCCGTACTGGGACACTCGAACACTGAAGCTTTCTTT	TRBV6-2/TRBV6-3	-	TRBJ1-1	-
CATSGTTNYGYTF	TGTGCCACCAGTGGGACAACTAACTATGGCTACACCTTC	TRBV24-1	-	TRBJ1-2	few
CASSPAGIYNSPLHF	TGTGCCAGCAGTCCGGCGGGGATCTATAATTCACCCCTCCACTTT	TRBV28	-	TRBJ1-6	many
CASSAIGDEQYF	TGTGCCAGCAGCGCCATCGGGGACGAGCAGTACTTC	TRBV9	-	TRBJ2-7	many
CASSLAPSNEQFF	TGTGCCAGCAGCTTGGCCCCCAGCAATGAGCAGTTCTTC	TRBV5-6	-	TRBJ2-1	-
CASSRGTEAFF	TGCGCCAGCTCCAGGGGGACTGAAGCTTTCTTT	TRBV10-2	TRBD1	TRBJ1-1	few
CSAQNSYNSPLHF	TGCAGCGCACAAAACTCCTATAATTCACCCCTCCACTTT	TRBV29-1	-	TRBJ1-6	many
CASSYSRITGTQYF	TGTGCCAGCAGTTACTCCCGTATTACGGGTACGCAGTATTTT	TRBV6-2/TRBV6-3	-	TRBJ2-3	few
CASSLTGSRTGDYEQYF	TGTGCCAGCAGCTTAACGGGAAGTCGGACAGGGGATTACGAGCAGTACTTC	TRBV11-2	TRBD1	TRBJ2-7	few
CAIRAGTANNQPQHF	TGTGCCATCAGAGCCGGGACAGCGAACAATCAGCCCCAGCATTTT	TRBV10-3	TRBD1	TRBJ1-5	many
CASSQDLTGGPYEQYF	TGTGCCAGCAGCCAAGACCTCACAGGGGGTCCCTACGAGCAGTACTTC	TRBV3-1	TRBD1	TRBJ2-7	few
CASSYSGRMNTEAFF	TGTGCCAGCAGTTATTCTGGCAGGATGAACACTGAAGCTTTCTTT	TRBV6-2/TRBV6-3	-	TRBJ1-1	many
CSVEELSVPYEQYF	TGCAGCGTTGAAGAGTTATCAGTACCCTACGAGCAGTACTTC	TRBV29-1	-	TRBJ2-7	many
CASGTPAGSVYNEQFF	TGTGCCAGTGGTACCCCGGCGGGTAGCGTTTACAATGAGCAGTTCTTC	TRBV19	-	TRBJ2-1	few
CSATSGRAYEQYF	TGCAGTGCTACAAGCGGGAGGGCCTACGAGCAGTACTTC	TRBV20-1	TRBD2	TRBJ2-7	-
CASSDTRRSRETQYF	TGTGCCAGCAGTGATACCCGCCGTAGCCGGGAGACCCAGTACTTC	TRBV5-4	-	TRBJ2-5	many
CASTLHGPQETQYF	TGTGCCAGCACCCTTCACGGACCACAAGAGACCCAGTACTTC	TRBV11-2	-	TRBJ2-5	many
CASSLDRHSGANVLTF	TGTGCCAGCAGCTTGGACAGGCACTCTGGGGCCAACGTCCTGACTTTC	TRBV7-6	TRBD1	TRBJ2-6	-
CAIRRGLYGYTF	TGTGCCATAAGGAGAGGGCTCTATGGCTACACCTTC	TRBV7-8	-	TRBJ1-2	few
CSGRTGGNQPQHF	TGCAGTGGAAGGACAGGGGGGAATCAGCCCCAGCATTTT	TRBV20-1	TRBD1	TRBJ1-5	few
CASSPRASGSYNEQFF	TGTGCCAGCAGCCCGCGTGCTAGCGGCTCCTACAATGAGCAGTTCTTC	TRBV7-2	TRBD2	TRBJ2-1	-
CASSPDLSPLLSSYEQYF	TGTGCCAGCAGTCCTGATCTGTCTCCACTCCTCAGCTCCTACGAGCAGTACTTC	TRBV6-2/TRBV6-3	-	TRBJ2-7	many
CASSTSGLANNEQFF	TGTGCCAGTAGTACTTCGGGACTAGCGAACAATGAGCAGTTCTTC	TRBV19	TRBD2	TRBJ2-1	few
CASSLIGGHEQFF	TGTGCCAGCAGCTTGATCGGGGGGCATGAGCAGTTCTTC	TRBV7-2	-	TRBJ2-1	many
CASSRTTSYEQFF	TGTGCCAGCAGCCGAACGACTAGCTATGAGCAGTTCTTC	TRBV3-1	TRBD2	TRBJ2-1	-
CASSTDRASDEQFF	TGCGCCAGCAGCACGGACAGGGCGTCCGATGAGCAGTTCTTC	TRBV5-1	TRBD1	TRBJ2-1	many
CASKPGVSGNTIYF	TGTGCCAGCAAGCCAGGCGTTTCTGGAAACACCATATATTTT	TRBV7-2	-	TRBJ1-3	few
CASSLMGEGNEQFF	TGTGCCAGCAGCTTGATGGGGGAGGGGAATGAGCAGTTCTTC	TRBV7-9	TRBD2	TRBJ2-1	-
CASSLAVHTEAFF	TGTGCCAGCAGCTTGGCAGTTCACACTGAAGCTTTCTTT	TRBV5-4	-	TRBJ1-1	few
CASSLLSQGLREQYF	TGCGCCAGCAGCTTATTGTCGCAGGGGTTACGCGAGCAGTACTTC	TRBV5-1	-	TRBJ2-7	few
CASSPRGGGDSPLHF	TGTGCCAGCAGCCCTAGAGGTGGGGGCGACTCACCCCTCCACTTT	TRBV7-2	-	TRBJ1-6	many
CASSQGTGPYQPQHF	TGTGCCAGCAGCCAAGGCACGGGGCCCTATCAGCCCCAGCATTTT	TRBV3-1	-	TRBJ1-5	-
CASSVRRENIQYF	TGTGCCAGCAGTGTACGGAGAGAAAACATTCAGTACTTC	TRBV6-1	-	TRBJ2-4	few
CATSRENREGALHF	TGTGCCACCAGCAGGGAAAACAGGGAAGGGGCCCTCCACTTT	TRBV15	-	TRBJ1-6	-
CASSQDPPGEGTDTQYF	TGCGCCAGCAGCCAAGATCCCCCGGGAGAGGGCACAGATACGCAGTATTTT	TRBV4-3	-	TRBJ2-3	many
CASLLGGPTGELFF	TGTGCCAGCCTTTTAGGGGGACCCACCGGGGAGCTGTTTTTT	TRBV6-5	-	TRBJ2-2	few
CASTLTGSAGGVHEQYF	TGTGCCAGCACCCTAACGGGCTCAGCGGGAGGGGTCCACGAGCAGTACTTC	TRBV6-2/TRBV6-3	TRBD2	TRBJ2-7	few
CASSYGDTSNQPQHF	TGTGCCAGCAGTTATGGGGATACGAGCAATCAGCCCCAGCATTTT	TRBV6-2/TRBV6-3	-	TRBJ1-5	-
CASSLNQGHSPLHF	TGTGCCAGCAGTTTAAACCAGGGCCATTCACCCCTCCACTTT	TRBV12-3/TRBV12-4	-	TRBJ1-6	-